Listed below are T cell receptor beta chains from one sample, sequenced in a study of CD8 T cells in Susac syndrome. TCRdb passed the immunoSEQ multiplex PCR reads through MiXCR, listing each CDR3 protein once. This sample yields some 95,000 distinct CDR3 sequences, of which over 85% are seen a single time; about 0.32% belongs to the top ten. The sample was CD8+ T cells from PBMCs. The receptor source for this set is a human donor in good health. Both conserved end residues are part of each CDR3. A D gene is named only where the DNA matches it firmly. For some rows the clone size is stated as once, few or many, or as a class when expanded; others skip it.

V,J,D,size,CDR3,DNA
TRBV27,TRBJ2-7,TRBD2,NA,CASSGLAGWEQYF,TGTGCCAGCAGTGGTCTAGCGGGGTGGGAGCAGTACTTC
TRBV19,TRBJ2-1,NA,NA,CASSIAGLEQFF,TGTGCCAGTAGTATAGCCGGGTTAGAGCAGTTCTTC
TRBV15,TRBJ2-1,NA,NA,CATSRVAGSNEQFF,TGTGCCACCAGCAGAGTGGCAGGTTCCAATGAGCAGTTCTTC
TRBV13,TRBJ1-1,NA,NA,CASSPTTEAFF,TGTGCCAGCAGCCCGACCACTGAAGCTTTCTTT
TRBV29-1,TRBJ2-2,NA,NA,CSVEDPQNTGELFF,TGCAGCGTAGAGGACCCTCAGAACACCGGGGAGCTGTTTTTT
TRBV7-2,TRBJ2-7,NA,NA,CASSVEIGGPYEQYF,TGTGCCAGCAGCGTGGAGATCGGGGGCCCCTACGAGCAGTACTTC
TRBV12-3/TRBV12-4,TRBJ1-5,NA,NA,CASRTDGPNQPQHF,TGTGCCAGCAGGACGGACGGCCCCAATCAGCCCCAGCATTTT
TRBV12-3/TRBV12-4,TRBJ1-2,TRBD1,once,CASRTLGQTVNYGYTF,TGTGCCAGCAGAACCCTGGGACAGACGGTTAACTATGGCTACACCTTC
TRBV3-1,TRBJ2-7,NA,NA,CASSQEPGQPYEQYF,TGTGCCAGCAGCCAAGAGCCTGGACAACCCTACGAGCAGTACTTC
TRBV20-1,TRBJ2-5,TRBD2,NA,CSASRPGLAGEETQYF,TGCAGTGCTAGTCGCCCCGGACTAGCGGGGGAAGAGACCCAGTACTTC
TRBV6-6,TRBJ2-3,NA,NA,CASTLTGGTQYF,TGTGCCAGCACCCTTACCGGTGGTACGCAGTATTTT
TRBV9,TRBJ1-1,NA,NA,CASSKGTEAFF,TGTGCCAGCAGTAAGGGGACTGAAGCTTTCTTT
TRBV7-9,TRBJ1-3,NA,once,CASSSAAGNTIYF,TGTGCCAGCAGCTCCGCCGCCGGCAACACCATATATTTT
TRBV10-3,TRBJ2-1,NA,NA,CAISESVAEQFF,TGTGCCATCAGTGAGTCTGTGGCTGAGCAGTTCTTC
TRBV7-6,TRBJ1-5,NA,NA,CASSLSEGENQPQHF,TGTGCCAGCAGCTTAAGCGAGGGGGAGAATCAGCCCCAGCATTTT